These 13 T cell receptor beta chains share one sample of origin, sequenced in a study of OX40 agonist ivuxolimab in advanced cancers. Some clones are missing from TCRdb's copy, which holds only in-frame ones; the method was immunoSEQ multiplex PCR. This sample has 100,000 to 130,000 clones, with 85% to 95% found just once. This material consisted of CD4+ or CD8+ T cells sorted from blood, taken in a trial of the OX40 agonist ivuxolimab. These receptors were taken from an adult with an advanced solid tumor such as melanoma, head and neck, liver or kidney cancer.

The gene calls are TRBV2 and TRBJ1-2; D is unresolved. The CDR3 loop spans 12 amino acids. CDR1 is SNHLY, CDR2 FYNNEI, per germline. V gave up 3 bases and J gave up 3 bases, with 5 bases separating them. The CDR3 is CASSDSYYGYTF. In nucleotides, the CDR3 is TGTGCCAGCAGTGACAGTTACTATGGCTACACCTTC.

The chain uses TRBV7-2 and TRBJ2-3; TRBD1 might be the D (5 bases). Germline values: CDR1 SGHTA, CDR2 FQGNSA. The CDR3 is made up of 14 amino acids. V was shortened by 4 bases and J by 5 bases, with 13 bases between the two germline ends. The CDR3 DNA reads TGTGCCAGCAGCTCCCTAAGGGGCCGAGATACGCAGTATTTT. Its protein product is CASSSLRGRDTQYF.

V is TRBV7-8 and J is TRBJ2-1; D not certain. Germline values: CDR1 SGHVS, CDR2 FQNEAQ. The V end lost 1 base, the J end lost 4 bases, and 17 bases lay between the germline ends. This CDR3 spans 17 amino acids. This CDR3 is CASSLGPPGEIYNEQFF. In nucleotides, the CDR3 is TGTGCCAGCAGCTTAGGCCCCCCAGGAGAAATTTACAATGAGCAGTTCTTC.

The V and J genes are TRBV2 and TRBJ2-2; possible D gene TRBD2, 6 bases. The CDR3 extends over 14 amino acids. V lost 5 bases, J lost 1 base, and 8 bases lay in between. Per germline, CDR1 SNHLY and CDR2 FYNNEI. CDR3 coding DNA: TGTGCCAGCAGTCGGGGGAGGAACACCGGGGAGCTGTTTTTT. The encoded protein is CASSRGRNTGELFF. Drawing the rest from reference TRBV2 and TRBJ2-2, the complete variable domain is EPEVTQTPSHQVTQMGQEVILRCVPISNHLYFYWYRQILGQKVEFLVSFYNNEISEKSEIFDDQFSVERPDGSNFTLKIRSTKLEDSAMYFCASSRGRNTGELFFGEGSRLTVL.

The V gene is TRBV19, the J gene TRBJ2-1; 7 nucleotides align to TRBD2. Per germline, CDR1 LNHDA and CDR2 SQIVND (reference sequence). J lost 7 bases, V lost 3 bases, and 9 bases had no gene match. The CDR3 covers 15 residues. Written as DNA, the CDR3 is TGTGCCAGTAGTATCATAACGGGAGGCGGTAATGAGCAGTTCTTC. This gives the protein CASSIITGGGNEQFF.

The table lists this clone with a few counts. CDR3 region: CASSFGPSGANVLTF. Here the CDR3 DNA reads TGTGCCAGCAGTTTCGGTCCCTCTGGGGCCAACGTCCTGACTTTC. This chain uses TRBV27 with TRBJ2-6; D remains ambiguous. Trimming took 3 bases from V and 0 from J, leaving 6 bases between them. Germline V CDR1 and CDR2: MNHEY, SMNVEV (reference sequence). This CDR3 region has 15 residues.

The J gene is TRBJ2-1, the V gene TRBV11-2, with D unresolved. The V gene's germline CDR1 is SGHAT and CDR2 FQNNGV. V was pared by 1 base and J by 8 bases, with 12 bases between. This CDR3 region has 14 residues. The DNA of the CDR3 is TGTGCCAGCAGCTTAGGGTTCCGGAACTATGAGCAGTTCTTC. Translation gives CASSLGFRNYEQFF.

The rearrangement joins TRBV18 to TRBJ1-4; D possibly corresponds to TRBD1 (5 bases). CDR3 length: 15 amino acids. Deletions cut 3 bases from V and 10 bases from J, with 18 bases between. Per the germline V gene, CDR1 is KGHSH and CDR2 is LQKENI. The CDR3 DNA reads as TGTGCCAGCTCACCCCCAAACACCAGGGTTGGAAAACTGTTTTTT. This codes for CASSPPNTRVGKLFF.

The chain carries TRBV6-1 and TRBJ1-1; D unresolved. CDR1 is MNHNS, CDR2 SASEGT, per germline. This CDR3 is built from 14 residues. The V and J ends lost 8 bases and 0 bases respectively, with 13 bases between them. This CDR3 reads CASGQPDLNTEAFF. CDR3 DNA sequence: TGTGCCAGCGGGCAACCCGATCTGAACACTGAAGCTTTCTTT.

This clone came up once. CDR3 sequence: CASSQEIGDGHNEQFF. The CDR3 DNA reads TGCGCCAGCAGCCAAGAGATCGGGGACGGACACAATGAGCAGTTCTTC. The chain recombines TRBV4-3 with TRBJ2-1; D tentatively reads TRBD1 or TRBD2 (5 bases each). V was pared by 0 bases and J by 5 bases, with 14 bases between. Germline lookup yields CDR1 LGHNA and CDR2 YSLEER. The CDR3 has 16 amino acids.

J is TRBJ1-5 and V is TRBV28; D is unresolved. This CDR3 is built from 14 residues. Germline V gene lookup returns CDR1 MDHEN and CDR2 SYDVKM. V dropped 3 bases and J dropped 2 bases, with 8 bases sitting between them. CDR3 sequence: CASSFWGGNQPQHF. The CDR3 DNA follows: TGTGCCAGCAGTTTTTGGGGAGGCAATCAGCCCCAGCATTTT. Looking up the rest from reference TRBV28 and TRBJ1-5 gives the full variable domain: DVKVTQSSRYLVKRTGEKVFLECVQDMDHENMFWYRQDPGLGLRLIYFSYDVKMKEKGDIPEGYSVSREKKERFSLILESASTNQTSMYLCASSFWGGNQPQHFGDGTRLSIL.

V and J are TRBV28 and TRBJ2-7; perhaps TRBD1 as D (5 bases). The CDR3 is made up of 15 amino acids. V lost 5 bases, J lost 0 bases, and 14 bases lay in between. Germline CDR1 is MDHEN and CDR2 is SYDVKM. The CDR3 here is CASSQHRTHSYEQYF. The CDR3 DNA is TGTGCCAGCAGTCAACACAGGACCCACTCCTACGAGCAGTACTTC.

In nucleotides, the CDR3 is TGTGCCTGTTCAGGAGAAAGCTCACCCCTCCACTTT. Its translation: CACSGESSPLHF. The chain links TRBV30 to TRBJ1-6; D uncertain. This CDR3 spans 12 amino acids. The germline V gene encodes CDR1 GTSNPN and CDR2 SVGIG (reference sequence). V was pared by 6 bases and J by 10 bases, with 13 bases between.